This TCR beta chain appears in the sequencing data of a study of glioma-infiltrating T cells. Study overall: Glioma patients had dexamethasone for six or fewer days before surgery.

V lost 6 bases, J lost 4 bases, and 12 bases stayed unmatched. CDR1 and CDR2 (germline): DFQATT, SNEGSKA (reference sequence). The CDR3 extends over 15 amino acids. The iRepertoire nested amplicon-rescue multiplex PCR amplified TCR alpha and beta CDR3s from RNA. One-step reverse transcription and amplification started from roughly 100-400 ng of tissue mRNA or PBMC total RNA. TCRdb fed the multiplex PCR reads into MiXCR, producing one record per CDR3 protein. The sample lists 300,000 to 400,000 distinct CDR3 sequences, about two fifths occurring once. Sequencing was performed on glioma tissue, nonneoplastic brain tissue, or PBMCs (not recorded which). The sequence derives from a human donor with low-grade glioma or glioblastoma, undergoing nonglioma brain surgery, or in good health (not recorded which). This chain joins TRBV20-1 and TRBJ2-5, with 9 bases matching TRBD2. The CDR3 nucleotides read TGCAGTGCCCGTATCAGGCGGGAGGGCCGAGAGACCCAGTACTTC. Translating it yields CSARIRREGRETQYF.